These 20 T cell receptor beta chains came from one sample sequenced in a study of T cell clonality in common variable immunodeficiency (dated by TCRdb to between 2015 and 2017). Receptors were amplified or captured by the immunoSEQ multiplex PCR assay. In its TCRdb copy, this immuneACCESS table keeps in-frame sequences only and misses some clones. Where compared with another copy, unresolved V genes explain less than half of these, and the others have no known cause. Across this sample, around 57,000 clones were tabulated and none appeared just once. The ten largest account for 5% to 7% of the sample. Sequenced material: peripheral blood mononuclear cells. The origin of the receptors is a person aged 18 to 70 in good health.

This clone was observed many times. The sequenced fragment ends 3 residues before the CDR3 boundary, so the rest is inferred from the germline J gene. V and J are TRBV2 and TRBJ2-3; 14 bases line up with TRBD2. The CDR3 consists of 14 residues. J lost 5 bases, V lost 7 bases, and 2 bases had no gene match. Germline CDR1 is SNHLY and CDR2 is FYNNEI. CDR3 region: CASTGTSGRDTQYF. CDR3 DNA (partial): TGTGCCAGCACCGGGACTAGCGGGAGAGATACG.

This clone was observed many times. Read coverage stops 3 residues before the CDR3 terminus; the germline J gene supplies the remainder. V is TRBV28 and J is TRBJ2-7; 7 bases are shared with TRBD2. V gave up 3 bases and J gave up 5 bases; unmatched junction bases: 7. The germline V gene has CDR1 MDHEN and CDR2 SYDVKM. CDR3 size: 14 residues. The CDR3 sequence: CASSFRQRGHEQYF. The DNA read from the CDR3 is TGTGCCAGCAGTTTCCGACAGCGGGGCCACGAG.

On this clone: The CDR3 end lies 3 residues beyond the end of the read and is filled in from the germline J gene. This sequence joins TRBV30 and TRBJ1-6; D is perhaps TRBD1 (5 bases). Germline V CDR1 and CDR2: GTSNPN, SVGIG (reference sequence). The CDR3 runs 14 residues. Between the trimmed V and J ends, which lost 7 bases and 5 bases, there was a span of 15 bases. The CDR3 sequence is CAYSRGADNSPLHF. The DNA read from the CDR3 is TGTGCCTACTCCCGCGGGGCCGATAATTCACCC.

This clone was counted ten times or more. Read data end 3 residues before the CDR3 end; the end is taken from the germline J gene. The sample holds other DNA sequences that translate to the same CDR3. The genes are TRBV5-1 and TRBJ2-1; D remains ambiguous. The CDR3 loop spans 13 amino acids. The V end lost 4 bases, the J end lost 2 bases, and 7 bases lay between the germline ends. CDR1 is SGHRS, CDR2 YFSETQ, per germline. CDR3 sequence: CASSPGTYNEQFF. CDR3 DNA (partial): TGCGCCAGCAGCCCCGGTACCTACAATGAG.

The table lists this clone with many counts. The CDR3 end is not reached by the read, which stops 3 residues before it; the germline J gene fills it in. The chain couples TRBV2 to TRBJ2-3, with D uncertain. This CDR3 is built from 13 residues. V dropped 8 bases and J dropped 4 bases, with 13 bases sitting between them. Germline CDR1 reads SNHLY; CDR2 reads FYNNEI. CDR3: CASGQIGADTQYF. The sequenced CDR3 bases are TGTGCCAGCGGGCAAATCGGCGCAGATACG.

This clone was counted at least ten times. The sequenced fragment ends 3 residues before the CDR3 boundary, so the rest is inferred from the germline J gene. The chain combines TRBV18 with TRBJ2-7; D not certain. Per germline, CDR1 KGHSH and CDR2 LQKENI. This CDR3 has 15 residues. Trimming pared 6 bases from V and 0 bases from J, leaving 15 bases between. The sequenced CDR3 bases are TGTGCCAGCTCCAGCAGGTGGGCTTCCTCCTACGAG. It yields the protein CASSSRWASSYE. In full, the CDR3 is CASSSRWASSYEQYF.

This clone was seen at least ten times. Read data end 3 residues before the CDR3 end; the end is taken from the germline J gene. V usage is TRBV5-1 and J usage is TRBJ2-5; D is ambiguous. CDR1 is SGHRS and CDR2 is YFSETQ in the germline V gene. This CDR3 has 15 amino acids. Trimming stripped 1 base from V and 1 base from J, with 11 bases between. The DNA read from the CDR3 is TGCGCCAGCAGCTTGAACACAGAACTCCAAGAGACC. Translating gives CASSLNTELQET. The full CDR3 sequence reads CASSLNTELQETQYF.

This clone was counted at least ten times. The chain's CDR3 is CASSPRVENTEAFF. The covered CDR3 bases are TGTGCCAGCTCACCCAGGGTGGAGAACACTGAA. The chain employs TRBV18 and TRBJ1-1; maybe TRBD1 (5 bases). The CDR3 is cut off 3 residues early in the read; its end comes from the germline J gene. Per germline, CDR1 KGHSH and CDR2 LQKENI. The CDR3 runs 14 residues. Trimming pared 3 bases from V and 1 base from J, leaving 9 bases between.

This clone was detected many times. The sequenced part of the CDR3 DNA is TGTGCCAGCAGCTTAAACAGGGTGGACTCACCC. Protein product: CASSLNRVDSP. The full-length CDR3 reads as CASSLNRVDSPLHF. The J gene is TRBJ1-6, the V gene TRBV11-2; the D gene is possibly TRBD1 (6 bases). The read gets to within 3 residues of the CDR3 end, and the germline J gene fills in the rest. Germline-derived CDR1 and CDR2 are SGHAT and FQNNGV. The CDR3 length is 14 residues. Trimming took 2 bases from V and 10 from J, leaving 12 bases between them.

This clone was counted many times. The CDR3 is cut off 3 residues early in the read; its end comes from the germline J gene. The chain employs TRBV6-2 or TRBV6-3 and TRBJ2-1, with TRBD2 matching over 10 bases. The CDR3 is 15 amino acids. The V and J ends lost 4 bases and 8 bases, in that order; junction bases with no gene match: 8. CDR1 and CDR2 from the germline V gene are MNHEY and SVGEGT. CDR3 loop: CASSSLLAGVDEQFF. CDR3 DNA (partial): TGTGCCAGCAGTTCCCTGCTAGCGGGAGTTGATGAG.

This clone was recorded at least ten times. The sequenced fragment ends 3 residues before the CDR3 boundary, so the rest is inferred from the germline J gene. The rearrangement uses TRBV19 and TRBJ2-1, with TRBD2 identical over 15 bases. Germline trimming cut 4 bases from V and 4 bases from J; bases unmatched to any gene: 11. From germline, CDR1 is LNHDA and CDR2 SQIVND (reference sequence). This CDR3 is built from 19 residues. CDR3 loop: CASSTRYGTSGRLYNEQFF. The sequenced CDR3 bases are TGTGCCAGTAGTACTCGATACGGGACTAGCGGGAGGTTGTACAATGAG.

This clone was counted many times. The read stops 3 residues short of the end of the CDR3; the missing end is completed from the germline J gene. The chain links TRBV20-1 to TRBJ2-7, with 9 positions matching TRBD1. The CDR3 consists of 14 residues. The junction had 7 bases not matched to a gene; V was cut back by 5 bases and J by 2 bases. Germline loops: CDR1 DFQATT, CDR2 SNEGSKA (reference sequence). CDR3 DNA, as far as it was read: TGCAGTGCTCTTATCCGGACAGGGGCCTACGAG. It is translated as CSALIRTGAYE. The CDR3 in its entirety is CSALIRTGAYEQYF.

This clone was observed many times. The CDR3 end falls 3 residues outside the read, so it is completed with the germline J gene. The rearrangement joins TRBV20-1 to TRBJ2-5, with 9 bases that match TRBD2. Germline lookup yields CDR1 DFQATT and CDR2 SNEGSKA (reference sequence). The CDR3 length is 15 residues. V shed 3 bases and J 1 base; nucleotides not matched to a gene: 6. The CDR3 protein is CSASGASGVQETQYF. The DNA read from the CDR3 is TGCAGTGCTAGTGGGGCTAGCGGGGTCCAAGAGACC.

This clone was observed many times. The sequence runs out 3 residues before the end of the CDR3; the remainder is reconstructed from the germline J gene. The V gene is TRBV6-2 or TRBV6-3, the J gene TRBJ1-3; no definite D call. Germline CDR1 and CDR2: MNHEY and SVGEGT. This CDR3 contains 13 residues. V dropped 8 bases and J dropped 0 bases, with 8 bases sitting between them. CDR3 bases read: TGTGCCAGCGGTACCTACTCTGGAAACACC. Protein product: CASGTYSGNT. The full CDR3 is CASGTYSGNTIYF.

This clone was observed many times. Sequencing ends 3 residues short of the CDR3 end; the germline J gene provides the rest. This chain joins TRBV3-1 (or the pseudogene TRBV3-2) and TRBJ2-2, with 9 nucleotides matching TRBD1. Germline CDR1 reads LGHDT; CDR2 reads YNNKEL (reference sequence). This CDR3 comprises 19 residues. The J segment lost 2 bases and the V segment lost 3 bases, leaving 13 bases of the junction unmatched. The CDR3 loop reads CASSHRTGEMEKNTGELFF. Partial CDR3 DNA: TGTGCCAGCAGCCATCGGACAGGGGAAATGGAGAAAAACACCGGGGAG.

This clone has ten or more counts. The read finishes 3 residues shy of the CDR3 end, and the germline J gene is used to complete it. The chain employs TRBV29-1 and TRBJ2-5, with TRBD2 identical over 9 bases. The CDR3 covers 12 residues. The J segment lost 5 bases and the V segment lost 6 bases, leaving 4 bases of the junction unmatched. In germline, CDR1 is SQVTM, CDR2 ANQGSEA. The chain's CDR3 is CSVGLARETQYF. The sequenced CDR3 bases are TGCAGCGTCGGACTAGCGAGGGAGACC.

This clone was recorded many times. The read terminates 3 residues before the CDR3 end, so the remaining end is supplied by the germline J gene. The V gene is TRBV7-9, the J gene TRBJ2-3; D unclear. CDR1 and CDR2 from the germline V gene are SEHNR and FQNEAQ (reference sequence). V lost 3 bases to trimming and J lost 5 bases, with 9 bases between them. The CDR3 runs 13 residues. The CDR3 reads CASSLYNRDTQYF. CDR3 DNA, as far as it was read: TGTGCCAGCAGCTTGTACAACAGAGATACG.

This clone has a count of ten or more. The read ends 3 residues early relative to the CDR3; the germline J gene fills the gap. V gene TRBV28 combines with J gene TRBJ2-5, with D tentatively TRBD1 (6 bases). Trimming took off 2 bases at V and 6 bases at J, with 13 bases between the two ends. The CDR3 loop spans 14 amino acids. Germline assignment: CDR1 MDHEN and CDR2 SYDVKM. CDR3 residues: CASSLGLGAQTQYF. CDR3 DNA (partial): TGTGCCAGCAGTTTAGGGTTGGGGGCTCAGACC.

This clone has a count of ten or more. Sequencing ends 3 residues short of the CDR3 end; the germline J gene provides the rest. This rearrangement joins TRBV29-1 to TRBJ1-4; 8 bases are a match to TRBD1. Trimming cost V 6 bases and J 7 bases; bases outside gene matches: 10. The CDR3 spans 14 residues. Per germline, CDR1 SQVTM and CDR2 ANQGSEA. The CDR3 here is CSVGMTGVGEKLFF. CDR3 DNA (partial): TGCAGCGTGGGGATGACAGGGGTCGGTGAAAAA.

At least ten counts were recorded for this clone. The CDR3 extends 3 residues past the end of the read, so its final part is completed from the germline J gene. The sample carries other DNA sequences with the same CDR3. The rearrangement links TRBV6-2 or TRBV6-3 to TRBJ2-1, with D unclear. The length of the CDR3 is 13 residues. The V and J ends lost 6 bases and 2 bases respectively, with 8 bases between them. Germline lookup yields CDR1 MNHEY and CDR2 SVGEGT. The CDR3 DNA, read in part, is TGTGCCAGCAGCTACCGGGCCTACAATGAG. Encoded protein: CASSYRAYNE. The complete CDR3 protein is CASSYRAYNEQFF.